The 9 T cell receptor beta chains below all came from one sample that was sequenced in a study of T cell clonality in common variable immunodeficiency. General observations from the study: Common variable immunodeficiency TCR beta sequences reportedly had fewer deletions and N-nucleotide insertions.

TCRdb keeps only in-frame clones here, not all; method: immunoSEQ multiplex PCR. The specimen has approximately 20,000 clones, none found just once. Their antigen targets remain unknown. The sequenced sample consisted of peripheral blood mononuclear cells. The receptors derive from a human donor with common variable immunodeficiency.

In regard to this clone: The CDR3 goes on 3 residues after the read ends, and that part is filled in from the germline J gene. The rearrangement links TRBV30 to TRBJ2-1; 10 bases align to TRBD2. The V segment lost 5 bases and the J segment 2 bases; nucleotides outside the gene matches: 6. The CDR3 is 15 residues long. CDR1 is GTSNPN and CDR2 is SVGIG in the germline V gene (reference sequence). CDR3 DNA, as far as it was read: TGTGCCTGGCAAGTAGCGGGAGGAGCCTACAATGAG. Encoded protein: CAWQVAGGAYNE. The full CDR3 reads CAWQVAGGAYNEQFF.

This clone was counted at least ten times. From the germline J gene comes the end of the CDR3, since the read stops 3 residues before it. The gene calls are TRBV5-1 and TRBJ2-5, with D uncertain. The CDR3 length is 15 residues. The germline V gene encodes CDR1 SGHRS and CDR2 YFSETQ. V gave up 0 bases and J gave up 2 bases, with 11 bases separating them. The CDR3 bases that were read are TGCGCCAGCAGCTTGGCCATGAGCGTACAAGAGACC. Translation gives CASSLAMSVQET. The full CDR3 reads CASSLAMSVQETQYF. Looking up the rest from reference TRBV5-1 and TRBJ2-5 gives the full variable domain: KAGVTQTPRYLIKTRGQQVTLSCSPISGHRSVSWYQQTPGQGLQFLFEYFSETQRNKGNFPGRFSGRQFSNSRSEMNVSTLELGDSALYLCASSLAMSVQETQYFGPGTRLLVL.

This clone was seen repeatedly, ten times or more. CDR3 DNA, as far as it was read: TGCAGTGCTAGAGAGGACAGGGGGCAGGCTTCACCC. Translated, it gives CSAREDRGQASP. The CDR3 in full is CSAREDRGQASPLHF. The chain has TRBV20-1 and TRBJ1-6, with 11 bases that match TRBD1. Sequencing ends 3 residues short of the CDR3 end; the germline J gene provides the rest. Trimming removed 0 bases from V and 9 bases from J; junction bases left unmatched: 4. Per the germline V gene, CDR1 is DFQATT and CDR2 is SNEGSKA (reference sequence). The CDR3 runs to 15 residues.

This clone was seen ten or more times. Sequencing ends 3 residues short of the CDR3 end; the germline J gene provides the rest. The chain employs TRBV20-1 and TRBJ1-1; 8 bases line up with TRBD1. The CDR3 consists of 14 residues. The J segment lost 5 bases and the V segment lost 1 base, leaving 6 bases of the junction unmatched. CDR1 and CDR2 from the germline V gene are DFQATT and SNEGSKA (reference sequence). The CDR3 sequence is CSARVQGARTEAFF. CDR3 DNA (partial): TGCAGTGCTAGAGTCCAGGGGGCGCGGACTGAA.

This clone was recorded at least ten times. The CDR3 end is not reached by the read, which stops 3 residues before it; the germline J gene fills it in. The genes are TRBV27 and TRBJ2-2; 10 nucleotides agree with TRBD1. CDR3 length: 17 residues. After removal of 8 bases from V and 0 bases from J, the junction contained 9 bases not matched to a gene. CDR1 and CDR2 from the germline V gene are MNHEY and SMNVEV (reference sequence). The sequenced CDR3 bases are TGTGCCAGCGTACCGGGGACAGGGGCCCCGAACACCGGGGAG. Its protein is CASVPGTGAPNTGE. The entire CDR3 is CASVPGTGAPNTGELFF.

In this sample, this clone turned up many times. CDR3 loop: CSVAGLAGDPMGDTQYF. CDR3 DNA (partial): TGCAGCGTTGCGGGGCTAGCGGGAGATCCGATGGGAGATACG. This rearrangement joins TRBV29-1 to TRBJ2-3; 10 bases agree with TRBD2. The read ends 3 residues before the CDR3 terminus; that terminus is restored from the germline J gene. In germline, CDR1 is SQVTM, CDR2 ANQGSEA. Trimming cost V 4 bases and J 5 bases; bases outside gene matches: 15. This CDR3 comprises 17 residues.

This clone turned up a few times. Sequencing ends 3 residues short of the CDR3 end; the germline J gene provides the rest. V gene TRBV7-9 combines with J gene TRBJ2-7; 13 positions match TRBD2. Germline-derived CDR1 and CDR2 are SEHNR and FQNEAQ (reference sequence). The length of the CDR3 is 15 residues. Trimming removed 8 bases from V and 2 bases from J; junction bases left unmatched: 6. CDR3 bases read: TGTGCCAGCGGGAGGGGGACTAGCGGGACCTACGAG. Amino acid sequence: CASGRGTSGTYE. The whole CDR3 protein is CASGRGTSGTYEQYF.

This clone occurred a few times. The CDR3 end falls 3 residues outside the read, so it is completed with the germline J gene. The rearrangement links TRBV25-1 to TRBJ2-7, with TRBD1 identical over 7 bases. Germline trimming cut 6 bases from V and 4 bases from J; bases unmatched to any gene: 3. The CDR3 is 12 amino acids. The germline gives CDR1 MGHDK, CDR2 SYGVNS. The DNA read from the CDR3 is TGTGCCAGCAGACAGGGGCCTTACGAG. It translates to CASRQGPYE. Given in full, the CDR3 is CASRQGPYEQYF.

There are many counts of this clone. Coverage ceases 3 residues before the CDR3 finishes, and the germline J gene fills in the end. This rearrangement joins TRBV18 to TRBJ1-2; 7 bases align to TRBD1. Per the germline V gene, CDR1 is KGHSH and CDR2 is LQKENI. The CDR3 consists of 14 residues. CDR3 DNA (partial): TGTGCCAGCTCACCTCCCGACAGGGACGTCGGC. Translated, it gives CASSPPDRDVG. The entire CDR3 protein reads CASSPPDRDVGYTF. Combining the CDR3 with reference TRBV18 and TRBJ1-2 gives the whole variable domain NAGVMQNPRHLVRRRGQEARLRCSPMKGHSHVYWYRQLPEEGLKFMVYLQKENIIDESGMPKERFSAEFPKEGPSILRIQQVVRGDSAAYFCASSPPDRDVGYTFGSGTRLTVV.